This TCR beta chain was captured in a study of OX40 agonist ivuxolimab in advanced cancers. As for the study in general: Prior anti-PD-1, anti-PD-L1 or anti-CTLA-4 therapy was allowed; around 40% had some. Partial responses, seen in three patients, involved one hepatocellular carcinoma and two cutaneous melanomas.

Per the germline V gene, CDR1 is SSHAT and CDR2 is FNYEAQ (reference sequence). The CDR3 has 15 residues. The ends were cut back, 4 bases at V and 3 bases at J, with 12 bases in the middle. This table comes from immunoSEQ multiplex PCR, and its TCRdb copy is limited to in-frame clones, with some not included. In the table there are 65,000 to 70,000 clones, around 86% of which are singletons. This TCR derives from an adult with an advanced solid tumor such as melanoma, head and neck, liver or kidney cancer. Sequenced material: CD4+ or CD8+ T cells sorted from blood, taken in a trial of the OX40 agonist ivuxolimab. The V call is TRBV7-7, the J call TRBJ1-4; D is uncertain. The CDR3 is CASSSTDGANEKLFF. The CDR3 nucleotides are TGTGCCAGCAGCTCCACCGACGGGGCTAATGAAAAACTGTTTTTT.